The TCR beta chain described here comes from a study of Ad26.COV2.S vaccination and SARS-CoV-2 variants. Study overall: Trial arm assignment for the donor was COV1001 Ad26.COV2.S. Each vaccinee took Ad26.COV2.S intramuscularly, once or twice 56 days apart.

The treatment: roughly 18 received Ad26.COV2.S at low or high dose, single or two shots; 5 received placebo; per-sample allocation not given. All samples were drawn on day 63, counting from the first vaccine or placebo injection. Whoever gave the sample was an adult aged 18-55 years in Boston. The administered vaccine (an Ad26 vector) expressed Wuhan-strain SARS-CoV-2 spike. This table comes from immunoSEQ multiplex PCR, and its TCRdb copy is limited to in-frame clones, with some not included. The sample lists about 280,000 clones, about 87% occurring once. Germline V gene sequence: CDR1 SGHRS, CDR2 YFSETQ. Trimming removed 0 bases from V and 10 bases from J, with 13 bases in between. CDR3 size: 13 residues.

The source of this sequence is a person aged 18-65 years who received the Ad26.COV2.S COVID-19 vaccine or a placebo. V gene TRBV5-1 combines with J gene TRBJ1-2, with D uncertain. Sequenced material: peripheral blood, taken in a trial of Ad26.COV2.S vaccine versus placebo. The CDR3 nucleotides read TGCGCCAGCAGCTTGGAGCTGGCGGTTGACTACACCTTC. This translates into CASSLELAVDYTF. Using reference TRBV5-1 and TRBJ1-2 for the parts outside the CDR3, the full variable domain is KAGVTQTPRYLIKTRGQQVTLSCSPISGHRSVSWYQQTPGQGLQFLFEYFSETQRNKGNFPGRFSGRQFSNSRSEMNVSTLELGDSALYLCASSLELAVDYTFGSGTRLTVV.